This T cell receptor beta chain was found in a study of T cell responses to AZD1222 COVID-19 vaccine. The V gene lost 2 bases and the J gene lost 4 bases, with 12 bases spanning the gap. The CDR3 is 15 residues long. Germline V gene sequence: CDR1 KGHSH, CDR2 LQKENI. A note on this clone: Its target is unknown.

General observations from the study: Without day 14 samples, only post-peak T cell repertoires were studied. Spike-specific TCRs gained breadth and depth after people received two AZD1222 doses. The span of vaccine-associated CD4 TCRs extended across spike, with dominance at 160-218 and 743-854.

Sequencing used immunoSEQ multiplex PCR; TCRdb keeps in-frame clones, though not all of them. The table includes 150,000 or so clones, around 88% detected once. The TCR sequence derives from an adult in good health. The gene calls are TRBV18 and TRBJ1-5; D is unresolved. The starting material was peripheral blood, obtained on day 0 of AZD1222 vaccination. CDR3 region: CASSPGQYVNQPQHF. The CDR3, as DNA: TGTGCCAGCTCACCAGGCCAATATGTTAATCAGCCCCAGCATTTT.